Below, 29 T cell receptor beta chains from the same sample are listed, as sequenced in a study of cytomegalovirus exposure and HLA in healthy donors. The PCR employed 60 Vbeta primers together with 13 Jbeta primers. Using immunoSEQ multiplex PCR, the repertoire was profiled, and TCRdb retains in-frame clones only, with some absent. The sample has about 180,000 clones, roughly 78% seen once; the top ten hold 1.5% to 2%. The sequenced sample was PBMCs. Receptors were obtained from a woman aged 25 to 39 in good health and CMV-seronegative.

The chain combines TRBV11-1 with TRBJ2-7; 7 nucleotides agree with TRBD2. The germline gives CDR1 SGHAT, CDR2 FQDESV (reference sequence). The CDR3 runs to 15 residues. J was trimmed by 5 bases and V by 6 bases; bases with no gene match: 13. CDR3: CASRPLREGAHEQYF. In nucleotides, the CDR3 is TGTGCCAGCAGACCTTTGAGGGAGGGCGCCCACGAGCAGTACTTC.

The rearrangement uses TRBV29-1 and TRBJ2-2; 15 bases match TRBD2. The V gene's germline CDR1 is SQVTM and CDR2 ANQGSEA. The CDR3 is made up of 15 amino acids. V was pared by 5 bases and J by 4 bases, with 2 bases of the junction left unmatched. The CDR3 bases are TGCAGCGTTTCGGGACTAGCGGGGGGCACCGGGGAGCTGTTTTTT. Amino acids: CSVSGLAGGTGELFF.

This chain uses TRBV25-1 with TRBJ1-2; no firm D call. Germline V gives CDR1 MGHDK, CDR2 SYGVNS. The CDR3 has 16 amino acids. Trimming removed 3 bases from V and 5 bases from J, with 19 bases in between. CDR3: CASSEPGLSVRYGYTF. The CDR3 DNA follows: TGTGCCAGCAGTGAGCCGGGTCTCTCGGTTCGGTATGGCTACACCTTC.

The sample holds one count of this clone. This CDR3 reads CASSPTSGGPNSYEQYF. In DNA, the CDR3 is TGTGCCAGCTCACCAACTAGCGGGGGCCCAAACTCCTACGAGCAGTACTTC. The chain carries TRBV18 and TRBJ2-7; 11 nucleotides match TRBD2. The germline gives CDR1 KGHSH, CDR2 LQKENI. CDR3 length: 17 residues. V was clipped by 2 bases and J by 0 bases; unmatched bases: 6.

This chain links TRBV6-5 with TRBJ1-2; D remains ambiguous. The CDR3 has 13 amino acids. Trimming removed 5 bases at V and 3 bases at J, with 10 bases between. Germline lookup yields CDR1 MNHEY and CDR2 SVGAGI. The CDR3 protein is CASSPREDYGYTF. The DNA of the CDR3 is TGTGCCAGCAGTCCGAGGGAAGACTATGGCTACACCTTC.

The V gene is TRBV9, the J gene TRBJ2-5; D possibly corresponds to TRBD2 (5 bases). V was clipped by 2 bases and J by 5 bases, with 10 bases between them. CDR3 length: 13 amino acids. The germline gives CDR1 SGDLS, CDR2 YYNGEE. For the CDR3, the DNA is TGTGCCAGCAGCGTTCGGGAATTTGAGACCCAGTACTTC. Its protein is CASSVREFETQYF.

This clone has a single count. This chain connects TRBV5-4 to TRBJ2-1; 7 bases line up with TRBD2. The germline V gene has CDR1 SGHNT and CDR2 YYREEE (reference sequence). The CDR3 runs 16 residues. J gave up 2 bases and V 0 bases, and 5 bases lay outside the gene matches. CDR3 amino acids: CASSLVSGGTYNEQFF. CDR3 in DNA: TGTGCCAGCAGCTTGGTCTCCGGGGGGACCTACAATGAGCAGTTCTTC.

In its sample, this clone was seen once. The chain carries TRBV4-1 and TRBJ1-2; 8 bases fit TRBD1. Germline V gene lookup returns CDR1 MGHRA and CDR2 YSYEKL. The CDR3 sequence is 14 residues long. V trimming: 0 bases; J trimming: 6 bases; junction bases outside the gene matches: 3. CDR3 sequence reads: CASSQDPGGDGYTF. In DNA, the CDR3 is TGCGCCAGCAGCCAAGATCCAGGGGGCGATGGCTACACCTTC.

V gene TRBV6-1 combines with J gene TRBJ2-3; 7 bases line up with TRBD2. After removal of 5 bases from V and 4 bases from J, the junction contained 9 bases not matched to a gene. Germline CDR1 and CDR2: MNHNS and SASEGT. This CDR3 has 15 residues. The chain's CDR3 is CASSNQRGGADTQYF. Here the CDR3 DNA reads TGTGCCAGCAGTAACCAGCGGGGTGGGGCAGATACGCAGTATTTT.

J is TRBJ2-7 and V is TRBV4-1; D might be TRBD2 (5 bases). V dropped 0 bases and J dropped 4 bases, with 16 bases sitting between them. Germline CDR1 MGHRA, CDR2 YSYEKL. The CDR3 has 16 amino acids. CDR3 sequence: CASSQDTRIGGYEQYF. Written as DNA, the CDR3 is TGCGCCAGCAGCCAAGATACACGAATCGGCGGGTACGAGCAGTACTTC.

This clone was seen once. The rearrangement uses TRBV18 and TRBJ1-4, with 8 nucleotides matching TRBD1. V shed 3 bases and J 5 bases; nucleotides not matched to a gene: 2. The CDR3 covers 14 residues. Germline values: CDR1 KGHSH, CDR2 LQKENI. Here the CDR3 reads CASSPDRANEKLFF. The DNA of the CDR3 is TGTGCCAGCTCACCGGACAGGGCGAATGAAAAACTGTTTTTT.

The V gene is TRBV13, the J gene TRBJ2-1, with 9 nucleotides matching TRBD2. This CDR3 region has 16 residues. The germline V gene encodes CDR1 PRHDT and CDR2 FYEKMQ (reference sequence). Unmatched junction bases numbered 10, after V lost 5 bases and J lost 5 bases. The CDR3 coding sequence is TGTGCCAGCAGCCCCCCCGGTAGCGGGGGCCACAATGAGCAGTTCTTC. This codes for CASSPPGSGGHNEQFF.

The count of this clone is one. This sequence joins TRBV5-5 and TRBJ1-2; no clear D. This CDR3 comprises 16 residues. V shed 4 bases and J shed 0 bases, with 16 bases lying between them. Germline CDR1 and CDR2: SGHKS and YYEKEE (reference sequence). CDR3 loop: CASSHETGRSNYGYTF. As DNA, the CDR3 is TGTGCCAGCAGCCATGAGACCGGGAGGTCTAACTATGGCTACACCTTC.

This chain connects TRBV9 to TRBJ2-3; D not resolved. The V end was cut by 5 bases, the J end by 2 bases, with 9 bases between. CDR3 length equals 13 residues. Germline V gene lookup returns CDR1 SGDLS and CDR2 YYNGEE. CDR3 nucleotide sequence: TGTGCCAGCAGTCAGGATAACACAGATACGCAGTATTTT. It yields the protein CASSQDNTDTQYF.

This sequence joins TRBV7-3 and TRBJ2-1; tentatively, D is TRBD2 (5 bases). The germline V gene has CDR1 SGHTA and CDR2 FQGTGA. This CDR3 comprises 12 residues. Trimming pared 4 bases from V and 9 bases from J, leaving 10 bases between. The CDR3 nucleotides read TGTGCCAGCAGCTATCGGAGCGGTGAGCAGTTCTTC. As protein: CASSYRSGEQFF.

The CDR3: CASSLVRATSGPWRTQYF. CDR3 DNA sequence: TGCGCCAGCAGCTTGGTTAGAGCAACTAGCGGGCCTTGGCGGACCCAGTACTTC. This chain connects TRBV5-1 to TRBJ2-5, with 9 bases fitting TRBD2. The trim removed 0 bases at V and 7 bases at J, leaving 16 bases unmatched. Germline V gene lookup returns CDR1 SGHRS and CDR2 YFSETQ. This CDR3 has 18 amino acids.

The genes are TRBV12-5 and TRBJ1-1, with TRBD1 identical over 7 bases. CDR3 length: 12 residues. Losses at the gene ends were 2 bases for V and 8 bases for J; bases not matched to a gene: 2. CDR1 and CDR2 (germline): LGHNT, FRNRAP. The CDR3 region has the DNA TGTGCTAGTGGTTTGTTGACAGGGGAAGCTTTCTTT. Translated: CASGLLTGEAFF.

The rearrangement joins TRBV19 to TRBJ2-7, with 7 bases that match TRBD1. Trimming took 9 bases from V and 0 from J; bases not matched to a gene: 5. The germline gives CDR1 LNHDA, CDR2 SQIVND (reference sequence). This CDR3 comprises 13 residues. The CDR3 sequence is CASSTGTSYEQYF. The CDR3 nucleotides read TGTGCCAGCTCGACAGGGACCTCCTACGAGCAGTACTTC.

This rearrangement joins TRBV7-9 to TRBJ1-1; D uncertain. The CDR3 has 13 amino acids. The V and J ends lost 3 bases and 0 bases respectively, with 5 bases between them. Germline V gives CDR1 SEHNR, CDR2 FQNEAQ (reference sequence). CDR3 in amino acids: CASSFPVNTEAFF. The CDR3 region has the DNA TGTGCCAGCAGCTTTCCGGTGAACACTGAAGCTTTCTTT. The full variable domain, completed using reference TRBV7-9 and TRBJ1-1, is DTGVSQNPRHKITKRGQNVTFRCDPISEHNRLYWYRQTLGQGPEFLTYFQNEAQLEKSRLLSDRFSAERPKGSFSTLEIQRTEQGDSAMYLCASSFPVNTEAFFGQGTRLTVV.

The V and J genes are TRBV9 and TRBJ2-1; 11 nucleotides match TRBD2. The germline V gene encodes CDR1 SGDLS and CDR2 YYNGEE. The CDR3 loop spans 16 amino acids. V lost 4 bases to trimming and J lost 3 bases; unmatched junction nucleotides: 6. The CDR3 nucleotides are TGTGCCAGCAGCCAAAGACTAGCGGGGCTCTACAATGAGCAGTTCTTC. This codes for CASSQRLAGLYNEQFF.

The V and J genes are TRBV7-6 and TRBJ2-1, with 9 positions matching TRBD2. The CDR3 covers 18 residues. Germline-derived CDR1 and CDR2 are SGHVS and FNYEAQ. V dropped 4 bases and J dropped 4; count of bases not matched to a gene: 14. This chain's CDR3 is CASSSPGGGDQSYNEQFF. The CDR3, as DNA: TGTGCCAGCAGCTCCCCGGGCGGGGGGGATCAAAGTTACAATGAGCAGTTCTTC.

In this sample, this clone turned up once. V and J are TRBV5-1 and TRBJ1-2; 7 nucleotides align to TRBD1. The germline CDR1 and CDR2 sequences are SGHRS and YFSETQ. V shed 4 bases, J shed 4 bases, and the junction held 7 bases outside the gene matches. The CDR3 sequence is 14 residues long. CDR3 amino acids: CASSAGTDLYGYTF. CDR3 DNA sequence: TGCGCCAGCAGCGCGGGGACAGACCTCTATGGCTACACCTTC.

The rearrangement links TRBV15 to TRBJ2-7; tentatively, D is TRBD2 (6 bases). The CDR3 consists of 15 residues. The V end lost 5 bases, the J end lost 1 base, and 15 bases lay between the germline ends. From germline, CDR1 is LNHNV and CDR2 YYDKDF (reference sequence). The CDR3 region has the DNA TGTGCCACCAGCGCATACCCGGGGGTATCCTACGAGCAGTACTTC. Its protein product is CATSAYPGVSYEQYF.

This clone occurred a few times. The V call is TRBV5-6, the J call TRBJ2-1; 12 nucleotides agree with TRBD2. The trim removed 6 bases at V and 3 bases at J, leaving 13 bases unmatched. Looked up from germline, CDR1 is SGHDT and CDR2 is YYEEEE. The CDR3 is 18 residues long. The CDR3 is CASTRKGLAGSIYNEQFF. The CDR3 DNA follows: TGTGCCAGCACGAGGAAAGGACTAGCGGGGAGCATCTACAATGAGCAGTTCTTC.

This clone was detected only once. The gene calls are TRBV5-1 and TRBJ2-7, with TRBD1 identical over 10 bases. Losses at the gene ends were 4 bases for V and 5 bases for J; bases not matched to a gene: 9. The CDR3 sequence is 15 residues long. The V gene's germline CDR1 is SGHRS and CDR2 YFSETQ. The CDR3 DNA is TGCGCCAGCAGCGATGGGACAGGGGTGTTTAACGAGCAGTACTTC. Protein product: CASSDGTGVFNEQYF.

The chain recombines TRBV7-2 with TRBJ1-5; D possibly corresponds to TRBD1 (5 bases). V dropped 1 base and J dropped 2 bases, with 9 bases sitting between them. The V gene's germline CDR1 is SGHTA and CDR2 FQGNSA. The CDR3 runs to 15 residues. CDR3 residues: CASSLVGGGNQPQHF. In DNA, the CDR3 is TGTGCCAGCAGCTTAGTGGGAGGGGGCAATCAGCCCCAGCATTTT.

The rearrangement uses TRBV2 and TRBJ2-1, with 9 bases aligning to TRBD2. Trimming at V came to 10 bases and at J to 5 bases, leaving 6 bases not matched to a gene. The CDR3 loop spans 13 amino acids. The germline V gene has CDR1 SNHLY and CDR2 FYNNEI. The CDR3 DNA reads TGTGCCACCCGGACTAGCGCGAACAATGAGCAGTTCTTC. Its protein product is CATRTSANNEQFF.

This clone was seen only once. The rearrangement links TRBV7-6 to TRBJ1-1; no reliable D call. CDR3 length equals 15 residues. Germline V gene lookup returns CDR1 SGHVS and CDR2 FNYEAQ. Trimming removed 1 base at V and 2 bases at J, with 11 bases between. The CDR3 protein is CASSLEPGSNTEAFF. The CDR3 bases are TGTGCCAGCAGCTTAGAGCCGGGATCAAACACTGAAGCTTTCTTT. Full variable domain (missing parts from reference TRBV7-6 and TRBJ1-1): GAGVSQSPRYKVTKRGQDVALRCDPISGHVSLYWYRQALGQGPEFLTYFNYEAQQDKSGLPNDRFSAERPEGSISTLTIQRTEQRDSAMYRCASSLEPGSNTEAFFGQGTRLTVV.

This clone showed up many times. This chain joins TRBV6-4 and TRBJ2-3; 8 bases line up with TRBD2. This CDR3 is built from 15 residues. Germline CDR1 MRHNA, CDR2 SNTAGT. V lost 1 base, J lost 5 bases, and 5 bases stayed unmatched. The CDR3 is CASSDFGGGLDTQYF. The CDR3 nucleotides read TGTGCCAGCAGTGACTTCGGCGGGGGGCTAGATACGCAGTATTTT.